This entry concerns a single T cell receptor beta chain. Its specificity is unknown. The repertoire was sequenced with immunoSEQ multiplex PCR; TCRdb's copy has only in-frame clones and lacks some. The sample carries 2.3 million or so clones, more than 80% recorded once. In germline, CDR1 is SGDLS, CDR2 YYNGEE. Deletions cut 1 base from V and 5 bases from J, with 6 bases between. The CDR3 spans 12 residues. This entry comes from a study of shared clonotypes between healthy human individuals. Study outcomes and limitations: Sequencing of the sorted subsets was shown by rarefaction to be incomplete despite large depth. Collection of samples was limited to blood; tissue repertoires likely differ. It was anticipated that sequencing depth would influence how many clonotypes donors shared.

The chain couples TRBV9 to TRBJ1-1; unclear D gene. The material sequenced was naive CD4+ T cells from PBMCs. Sample subset: CD45RA+ positively selected. The receptor was isolated from a man between 18 and 35 years old in good health. Some clones in this sample may be carry-over from other donors' samples. Written as DNA, the CDR3 is TGTGCCAGCAGCGTATCCGGGACTGAAGCTTTCTTT. It specifies CASSVSGTEAFF.